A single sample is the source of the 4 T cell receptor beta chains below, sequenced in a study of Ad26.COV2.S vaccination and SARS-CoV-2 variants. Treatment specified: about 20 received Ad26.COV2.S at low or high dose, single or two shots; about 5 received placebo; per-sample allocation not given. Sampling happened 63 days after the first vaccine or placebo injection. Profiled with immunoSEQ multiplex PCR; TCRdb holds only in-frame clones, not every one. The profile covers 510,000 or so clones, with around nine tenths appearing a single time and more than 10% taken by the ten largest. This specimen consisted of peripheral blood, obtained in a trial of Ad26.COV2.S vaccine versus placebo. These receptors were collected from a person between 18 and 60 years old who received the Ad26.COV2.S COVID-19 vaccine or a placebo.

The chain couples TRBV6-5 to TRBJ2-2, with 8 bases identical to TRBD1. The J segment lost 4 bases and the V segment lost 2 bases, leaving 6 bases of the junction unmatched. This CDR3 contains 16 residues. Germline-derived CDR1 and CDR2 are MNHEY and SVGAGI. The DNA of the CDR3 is TGTGCCAGCAGTTACACTAATGACAGGGGCACCGGGGAGCTGTTTTTT. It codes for CASSYTNDRGTGELFF.

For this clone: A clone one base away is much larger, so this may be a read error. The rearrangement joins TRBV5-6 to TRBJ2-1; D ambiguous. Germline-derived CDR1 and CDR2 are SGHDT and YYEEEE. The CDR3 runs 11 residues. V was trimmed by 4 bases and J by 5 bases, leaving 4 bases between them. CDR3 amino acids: CASSVNNEQFF. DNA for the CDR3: TGTGCCAGCAGCGTTAACAATGAGCAGTTCTTC.

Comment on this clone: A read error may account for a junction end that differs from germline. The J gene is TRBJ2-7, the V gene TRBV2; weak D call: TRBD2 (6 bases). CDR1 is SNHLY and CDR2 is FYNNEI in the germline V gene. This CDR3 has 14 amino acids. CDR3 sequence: CAGSPDRAGSEQYF. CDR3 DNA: TGTGCCGGCAGTCCAGACCGGGCGGGATCTGAGCAGTACTTC. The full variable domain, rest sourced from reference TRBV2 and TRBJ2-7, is EPEVTQTPSHQVTQMGQEVILRCVPISNHLYFYWYRQILGQKVEFLVSFYNNEISEKSEIFDDQFSVERPDGSNFTLKIRSTKLEDSAMYFCAGSPDRAGSEQYFGPGTRLTVT.

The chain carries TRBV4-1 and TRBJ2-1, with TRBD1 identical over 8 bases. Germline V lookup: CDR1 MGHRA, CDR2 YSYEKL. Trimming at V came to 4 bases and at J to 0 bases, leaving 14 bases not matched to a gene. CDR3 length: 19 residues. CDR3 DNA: TGCGCCAGCAGCCCCACACGGACAGGGTTAATCGGCTCCTACAATGAGCAGTTCTTC. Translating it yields CASSPTRTGLIGSYNEQFF.